This T cell receptor (beta chain) was profiled in a study of cytomegalovirus exposure and HLA in healthy donors. PCR employed 60 Vbeta and 13 Jbeta primers. TCRdb's copy holds only in-frame clones and misses some; the assay was immunoSEQ multiplex PCR. This sample carries some 200,000 clones, about 84% of them seen once, and the ten largest clones take less than 4.5%. This CDR3 is built from 13 residues. The germline V gene encodes CDR1 SNHLY and CDR2 FYNNEI. Trimming shortened V by 6 bases and J by 3 bases, and 9 bases separated the two germline ends. The chain links TRBV2 to TRBJ1-3, with a weak D call TRBD1 (6 bases). The material sequenced was PBMCs. This clonotype was obtained from a man aged 50-60 years in good health and CMV-seronegative. CDR3 nucleotide sequence: TGTGCCAGCAGAGAGGGGGTTGGAAACACCATATATTTT. Amino acid sequence: CASREGVGNTIYF.